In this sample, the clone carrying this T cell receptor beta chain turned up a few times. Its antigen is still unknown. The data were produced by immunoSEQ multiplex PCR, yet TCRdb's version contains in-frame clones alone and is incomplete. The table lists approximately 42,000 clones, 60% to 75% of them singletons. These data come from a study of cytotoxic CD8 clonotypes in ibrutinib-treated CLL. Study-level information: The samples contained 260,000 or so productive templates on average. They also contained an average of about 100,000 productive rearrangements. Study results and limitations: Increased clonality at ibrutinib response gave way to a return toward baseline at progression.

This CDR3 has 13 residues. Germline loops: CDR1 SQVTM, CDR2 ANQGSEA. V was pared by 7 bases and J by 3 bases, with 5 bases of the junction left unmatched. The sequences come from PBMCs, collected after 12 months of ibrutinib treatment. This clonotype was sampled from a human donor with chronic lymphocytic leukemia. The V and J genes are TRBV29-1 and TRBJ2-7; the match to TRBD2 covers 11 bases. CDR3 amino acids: CSGVLAGVYEQYF. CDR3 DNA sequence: TGCAGCGGGGTACTAGCGGGAGTCTACGAGCAGTACTTC.